This is a list of T cell receptor beta chains from one sample in a study of cytomegalovirus exposure and HLA in healthy donors. The repertoire was sequenced with immunoSEQ multiplex PCR; TCRdb's copy has only in-frame clones and lacks some. In the table there are about 82,000 clones, roughly 80% of which are singletons. Input material: PBMCs. Receptor source: a woman aged 50 to 60 in good health and CMV-seropositive. CDR3s include the opening cysteine and the closing phenylalanine or tryptophan. The order of the fields is CDR3 protein, CDR3 DNA, V gene, clone size, D gene, J gene. D genes are given only for firm matches. Only part of the rows carry a size: once, few, many, or a class if the clone is expanded.

CDR3 protein: CASSQGARGYGYTF
CDR3 DNA: TGTGCCAGCAGCCAAGGGGCGAGGGGGTATGGCTACACCTTC
V gene: TRBV14
clone size: .
D gene: .
J gene: TRBJ1-2

CDR3 protein: CASSVQGRAYEQYF
CDR3 DNA: TGTGCCAGCAGCGTCCAGGGCAGAGCCTACGAGCAGTACTTC
V gene: TRBV5-4
clone size: few
D gene: .
J gene: TRBJ2-7

CDR3 protein: CASSLALTTGYNEQFF
CDR3 DNA: TGCGCCAGCAGCTTGGCCCTCACCACCGGCTACAATGAGCAGTTCTTC
V gene: TRBV5-1
clone size: .
D gene: .
J gene: TRBJ2-1

CDR3 protein: CAWNRQGANGGYTF
CDR3 DNA: TGTGCCTGGAACCGACAGGGGGCTAATGGTGGCTACACCTTC
V gene: TRBV30
clone size: .
D gene: TRBD1
J gene: TRBJ1-2

CDR3 protein: CASSLGRSGANVLTF
CDR3 DNA: TGCGCCAGCAGCTTGGGTCGCTCTGGGGCCAACGTCCTGACTTTC
V gene: TRBV5-1
clone size: few
D gene: .
J gene: TRBJ2-6

CDR3 protein: CASSEPGQFQETQYF
CDR3 DNA: TGTGCCAGCAGTGAACCAGGACAGTTCCAAGAGACCCAGTACTTC
V gene: TRBV25-1
clone size: .
D gene: .
J gene: TRBJ2-5

CDR3 protein: CASSADRGPFTEAFF
CDR3 DNA: TGTGCCAGCAGTGCGGACAGGGGGCCTTTCACTGAAGCTTTCTTT
V gene: TRBV28
clone size: .
D gene: TRBD1
J gene: TRBJ1-1

CDR3 protein: CATSRGLAGVMAKNIQYF
CDR3 DNA: TGTGCCACCAGCAGAGGCCTAGCGGGAGTTATGGCCAAAAACATTCAGTACTTC
V gene: TRBV15
clone size: .
D gene: TRBD2
J gene: TRBJ2-4

CDR3 protein: CAWSVGIPNEKLFF
CDR3 DNA: TGTGCCTGGAGTGTCGGTATTCCAAATGAAAAACTGTTTTTT
V gene: TRBV30
clone size: few
D gene: .
J gene: TRBJ1-4

CDR3 protein: CASRPGQRDQPQHF
CDR3 DNA: TGTGCCAGCAGGCCCGGACAGCGAGATCAGCCCCAGCATTTT
V gene: TRBV27
clone size: .
D gene: .
J gene: TRBJ1-5

CDR3 protein: CASGAGTGGLSTGELFF
CDR3 DNA: TGTGCCAGTGGGGCCGGGACAGGGGGCCTAAGCACCGGGGAGCTGTTTTTT
V gene: TRBV19
clone size: .
D gene: TRBD1
J gene: TRBJ2-2

CDR3 protein: CASSLVGRERDKFF
CDR3 DNA: TGTGCCAGCAGCTTGGTCGGGCGGGAGCGGGACAAGTTCTTC
V gene: TRBV5-4
clone size: .
D gene: .
J gene: TRBJ2-1

CDR3 protein: CASSLSRGQGTDTQYF
CDR3 DNA: TGTGCCAGCAGTTTATCGAGGGGACAGGGTACAGATACGCAGTATTTT
V gene: TRBV27
clone size: .
D gene: TRBD1
J gene: TRBJ2-3

CDR3 protein: CASSSLAGATDTQYF
CDR3 DNA: TGTGCCAGCAGCTCTCTAGCGGGAGCAACAGATACGCAGTATTTT
V gene: TRBV5-6
clone size: .
D gene: TRBD2
J gene: TRBJ2-3

CDR3 protein: CASSGEGEGVTTQYF
CDR3 DNA: TGTGCCAGCAGCGGGGAGGGGGAGGGGGTGACGACCCAGTACTTC
V gene: TRBV5-4
clone size: .
D gene: .
J gene: TRBJ2-5

CDR3 protein: CAWSVAQNTEAFF
CDR3 DNA: TGTGCCTGGAGTGTAGCGCAGAACACTGAAGCTTTCTTT
V gene: TRBV30
clone size: .
D gene: .
J gene: TRBJ1-1

CDR3 protein: CASSLDRFYGYTF
CDR3 DNA: TGTGCCAGCAGTTTGGACAGGTTTTATGGCTACACCTTC
V gene: TRBV27
clone size: few
D gene: TRBD1
J gene: TRBJ1-2

CDR3 protein: CASSPRLAGGTNTGELFF
CDR3 DNA: TGTGCCAGCTCACCTCGACTAGCGGGAGGAACGAACACCGGGGAGCTGTTTTTT
V gene: TRBV18
clone size: .
D gene: TRBD2
J gene: TRBJ2-2

CDR3 protein: CASSQARGSYNEQFF
CDR3 DNA: TGCGCCAGCAGCCAAGCGCGTGGCTCCTACAATGAGCAGTTCTTC
V gene: TRBV4-1
clone size: .
D gene: .
J gene: TRBJ2-1

CDR3 protein: CASSGGSGASNRYF
CDR3 DNA: TGTGCCAGCAGTGGGGGTAGCGGAGCGTCCAACAGGTACTTC
V gene: TRBV6-1
clone size: .
D gene: .
J gene: TRBJ2-5

CDR3 protein: CASSAGLAGETQYF
CDR3 DNA: TGTGCCAGCAGCGCCGGACTAGCCGGGGAGACCCAGTACTTC
V gene: TRBV7-9
clone size: .
D gene: TRBD2
J gene: TRBJ2-5

CDR3 protein: CASSAGWGTEAFF
CDR3 DNA: TGTGCCAGCAGTGCAGGGTGGGGCACTGAAGCTTTCTTT
V gene: TRBV28
clone size: .
D gene: .
J gene: TRBJ1-1

CDR3 protein: CAWGVQVNQPQHF
CDR3 DNA: TGTGCCTGGGGTGTACAGGTAAATCAGCCCCAGCATTTT
V gene: TRBV30
clone size: .
D gene: .
J gene: TRBJ1-5

CDR3 protein: CALISGPGELFF
CDR3 DNA: TGTGCCCTGATTAGCGGTCCCGGGGAGCTGTTTTTT
V gene: TRBV7-9
clone size: once
D gene: .
J gene: TRBJ2-2

CDR3 protein: CASSQDSANTEAFF
CDR3 DNA: TGCGCCAGCAGCCAAGACTCGGCGAACACTGAAGCTTTCTTT
V gene: TRBV5-1
clone size: .
D gene: .
J gene: TRBJ1-1

CDR3 protein: CASSLRTSGFQETQYF
CDR3 DNA: TGTGCCAGCAGCCTCAGGACTAGCGGGTTTCAAGAGACCCAGTACTTC
V gene: TRBV9
clone size: .
D gene: TRBD2
J gene: TRBJ2-5

CDR3 protein: CASSQDPGGYEQYF
CDR3 DNA: TGTGCCAGCAGCCAAGATCCGGGAGGATACGAGCAGTACTTC
V gene: TRBV4-2
clone size: .
D gene: TRBD2
J gene: TRBJ2-7

CDR3 protein: CASAWGVADTQYF
CDR3 DNA: TGTGCCAGCGCCTGGGGAGTCGCAGATACGCAGTATTTT
V gene: TRBV6-6
clone size: .
D gene: .
J gene: TRBJ2-3

CDR3 protein: CAWSSGAGGPDTQYF
CDR3 DNA: TGTGCCTGGAGCTCCGGAGCGGGAGGTCCAGATACGCAGTATTTT
V gene: TRBV30
clone size: .
D gene: TRBD2
J gene: TRBJ2-3